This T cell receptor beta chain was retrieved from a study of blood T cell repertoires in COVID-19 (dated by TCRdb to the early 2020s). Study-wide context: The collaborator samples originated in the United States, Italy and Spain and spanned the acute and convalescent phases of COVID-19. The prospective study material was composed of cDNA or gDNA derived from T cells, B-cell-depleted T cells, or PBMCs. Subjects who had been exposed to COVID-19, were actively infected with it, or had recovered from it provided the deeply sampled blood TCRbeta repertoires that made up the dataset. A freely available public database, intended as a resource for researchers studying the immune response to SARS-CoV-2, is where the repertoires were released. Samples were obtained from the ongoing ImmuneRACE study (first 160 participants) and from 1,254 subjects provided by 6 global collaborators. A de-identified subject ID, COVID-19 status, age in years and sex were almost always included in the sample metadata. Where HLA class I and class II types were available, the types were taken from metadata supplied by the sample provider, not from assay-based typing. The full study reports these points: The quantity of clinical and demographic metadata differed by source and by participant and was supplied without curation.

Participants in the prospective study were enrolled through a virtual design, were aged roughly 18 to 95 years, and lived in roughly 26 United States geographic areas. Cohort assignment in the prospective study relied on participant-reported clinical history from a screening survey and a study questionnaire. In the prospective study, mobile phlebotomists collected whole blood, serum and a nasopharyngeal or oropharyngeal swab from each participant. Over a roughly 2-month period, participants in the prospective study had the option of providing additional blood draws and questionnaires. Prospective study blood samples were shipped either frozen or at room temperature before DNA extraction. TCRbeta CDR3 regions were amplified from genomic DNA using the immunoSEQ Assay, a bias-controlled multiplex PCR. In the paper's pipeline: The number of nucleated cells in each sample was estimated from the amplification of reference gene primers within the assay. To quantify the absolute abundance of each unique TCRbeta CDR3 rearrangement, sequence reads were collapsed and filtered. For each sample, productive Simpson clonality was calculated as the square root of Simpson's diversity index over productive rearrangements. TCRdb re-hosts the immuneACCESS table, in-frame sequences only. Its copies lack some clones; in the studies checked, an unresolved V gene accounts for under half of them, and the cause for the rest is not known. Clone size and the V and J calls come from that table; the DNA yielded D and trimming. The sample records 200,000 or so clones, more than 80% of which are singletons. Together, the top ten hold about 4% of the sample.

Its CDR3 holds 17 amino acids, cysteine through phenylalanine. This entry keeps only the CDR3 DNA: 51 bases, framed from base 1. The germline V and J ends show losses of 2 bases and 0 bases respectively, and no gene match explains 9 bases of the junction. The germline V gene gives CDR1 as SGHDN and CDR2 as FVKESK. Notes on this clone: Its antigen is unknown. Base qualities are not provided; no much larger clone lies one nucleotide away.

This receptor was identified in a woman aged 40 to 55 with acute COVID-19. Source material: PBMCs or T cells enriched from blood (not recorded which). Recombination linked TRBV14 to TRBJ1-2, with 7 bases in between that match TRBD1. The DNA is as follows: TGTGCCAGCAGCCAATACATTGGACAGGTAGCTAACTATGGCTACACCTTC. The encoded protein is CASSQYIGQVANYGYTF.